This T cell receptor (beta chain) derives from a study of identical twins listed by TCRdb under 2016. In the study overall: The study deep-sequenced TCR alpha and beta repertoires from monozygotic twins, unrelated adults of various ages and cord blood to test whether fetal clonotypes persist. To rule out contamination, replicate twin experiments were performed at different times with different library preparation protocols.

This clonotype was observed many times. Its binding antigen is unknown. Base qualities are not at hand, and no much larger clone is one base apart. General study outcomes and caveats: Because the same donors could not be followed over many years, conclusions were based on cross-sectional statistical analysis. Recombination models systematically underestimated out-of-frame TCR alpha sharing in monozygotic twins but agreed with sharing between unrelated individuals. Out-of-frame TCR alpha sequences shared between twins showed an excess of low generation-probability sequences compared with coincidental sharing between unrelated individuals. Abundant cord blood beta clonotypes carried fewer insertions; young adult naive repertoires showed a weaker similar trend, while memory repertoires showed none. Invariant T cells such as MAIT and iNKT could partly confound zero-insertion analyses, though diverse VJ usage argued against this for most clonotypes. The excess sharing between twins in beta out-of-frame sequences was weaker because fewer shared sequences reduced the signal-to-noise ratio.

Preparation of the library involved 5' RACE. The instrument given in TCRdb is Illumina HiSeq 2000. Template switching added a universal primer binding site, and the final cDNA carried a unique molecular identifier that allowed TCR cDNA molecules to be counted accurately. First-strand cDNA for TCR alpha and beta chains was synthesized from specific primers in the conserved constant-segment region. To control for contamination, each cDNA library was double barcoded with a SMART-Mk sample barcode plus Illumina barcodes. Two successive PCR steps introduced TruSeq adapter sequences along with Illumina sample barcodes. The TCR alpha and beta cDNA libraries were sequenced on the Illumina HiSeq platform using custom primers. As for how the authors treated the data: MiGEC was used to process raw reads and extract unique molecular identifiers, and MiXCR was used to find CDR3 positions. For each individual, recombination models were inferred using an EM algorithm with the repgenHMM and IGoR tools. The analysis of shared clonotypes was done with the tcR package in R, with sharing normalized by the product of cloneset sizes. To study raw recombination free of thymic and clonal selection effects, out-of-frame nonproductive sequences were analyzed. TCRdb cleaned the public reads at Q25 with fastp, built clones with MiXCR and kept in-frame beta chains. Every entry covers one CDR3 protein and lists the most common genes and DNA from its rows. TCRdb assigned the V and J calls; the authors' analysis was not used. The sample records about 240,000 distinct CDR3 sequences, 12% of which are singletons. Clones ranked in the top ten supply 3.5% to 5% of the sample.

Every donor was a healthy Caucasian. Three pairs of female monozygotic twins, all aged about 18 to 29 years, made up the twin cohort. Using Miltenyi CD45RO+ enrichment and human naive T-cell isolation kits, memory (CD45RO+) and naive T cells were isolated from PBMC. The same specimen was also included in a second study, on yellow fever vaccine responses in identical twins. According to the second study: The T cell response to vaccination in identical twins was reported by the authors to appear partly convergent and partly personalized. Focusing on identical twins, the study followed the T cell clones that responded to the vaccine, and did so with precision.

This TCR derives from a woman younger than 30 in good health. The specimen sequenced was memory (CD45RO+) T cells sorted from blood. The sample's cell subset or site label, in plain terms: CD45RO+ enriched T cells.

The CDR3 region has the sequence CASSPTGGGSPLHF. The sequenced DNA: TGTGCCAGCTCCCCCACAGGGGGAGGTTCACCCCTCCACTTT. In this chain, TRBV18 is recombined with TRBJ1-6; TRBD1 lines up with 8 middle nucleotides. Including the terminal cysteine and phenylalanine, the CDR3 comprises 14 residues. This entry keeps only the CDR3 DNA: 42 bases, framed from base 1. For CDR1 and CDR2, the germline V gene lists KGHSH and LQKENI. Trimmed from V: 6 bases; trimmed from J: 9 bases; junction bases lacking a gene match: 7.